The next 3 T cell receptor beta chains were all read from a single sample in a study of T-cell reconstitution after alpha-beta-depleted transplantation in children. Researchers prepared the TCRbeta library using unique molecular identifiers, the study reports. TCRdb re-derived calls from the PCR reads in MiXCR, one entry per CDR3 protein. The sample includes some 500,000 distinct CDR3 sequences, about 18% seen only once; the top ten take approximately 3%. The source material was PBMCs from the stem cell graft donor, sampled from the stem cell graft. The receptors come from a human donor who donated a stem cell graft to a child with acute lymphoblastic leukemia.

The rearrangement joins TRBV7-8 to TRBJ2-7, with D perhaps TRBD2 (6 bases). V dropped 3 bases and J dropped 5 bases, with 8 bases sitting between them. The CDR3 sequence is 12 residues long. Germline CDR1 reads SGHVS; CDR2 reads FQNEAQ. CDR3 sequence: CASSFRTNEQYF. CDR3 in DNA: TGTGCCAGCAGCTTCAGGACTAACGAGCAGTACTTC.

V and J are TRBV12-3 or TRBV12-4 and TRBJ1-5; 7 bases match TRBD1. This CDR3 is 15 amino acids long. V was clipped by 5 bases and J by 2 bases; unmatched bases: 6. CDR3 in amino acids: CASSLDRAGNQPQHF. The CDR3 DNA is TGTGCCAGCAGTCTTGACAGGGCGGGCAATCAGCCCCAGCATTTT.

J is TRBJ1-5 and V is TRBV4-1, with D perhaps matching TRBD1 (5 bases). Germline loops: CDR1 MGHRA, CDR2 YSYEKL. The germline V and J ends were trimmed by 0 bases and 5 bases, with 11 bases remaining between them. This CDR3 region has 15 residues. The CDR3 bases are TGCGCCAGCAGCCAAGATAGTCCAGGGTATCAGCCCCAGCATTTT. It specifies CASSQDSPGYQPQHF.